This TCR beta chain was recorded in a study of OX40 agonist ivuxolimab in advanced cancers. Whole-study results and caveats: More expanded clones were seen, on average, in CD8+ T cells than in CD4+. At 0.1 to 3.0 mg/kg and by week 6, CD4+ and CD8+ T cells in the blood had expanded clonally.

As to this clone: Its matching antigen is unknown.

Clones were sequenced by immunoSEQ multiplex PCR, and TCRdb holds only the in-frame ones, with some missing. The sample lists about 48,000 clones, 80% to 95% occurring once. CDR1 and CDR2 (germline): SQVTM, ANQGSEA. With 4 bases removed from V and 2 bases from J, the gap between germline ends came to 12 bases. The CDR3 has 13 amino acids. The sample consisted of CD4+ or CD8+ T cells sorted from blood, taken in a trial of the OX40 agonist ivuxolimab. This clonotype was sampled from an adult with an advanced solid tumor such as melanoma, head and neck, liver or kidney cancer. The rearrangement links TRBV29-1 to TRBJ2-7; D is perhaps TRBD2 (5 bases). CDR3 sequence: CSVVSGGAYEQYF. The CDR3 nucleotides are TGCAGCGTTGTTTCAGGAGGAGCCTACGAGCAGTACTTC.